What follows describes a single T cell receptor beta chain. Germline-derived CDR1 and CDR2 are SGHTA and FQGNSA. CDR3 length: 15 amino acids. The V end was cut by 5 bases, the J end by 1 base, with 12 bases between. The data were obtained in a study of blood T cell repertoires in COVID-19. Whole-study context: Researchers got acute and convalescent COVID-19 samples from the United States, Italy and Spain.

Sequencing was performed with immunoSEQ multiplex PCR; in TCRdb, only in-frame clones are kept and a portion is missing. The data contain over 110,000 clones, 88% of them singletons. The source is a human donor in a cohort sampled during active COVID-19. The sequenced sample consisted of peripheral blood. This chain links TRBV7-2 with TRBJ1-5; tentatively, D is TRBD1 (5 bases). CDR3 loop: CASSPAGGSNQPQHF. CDR3 in DNA: TGTGCCAGCAGCCCAGCTGGGGGGAGCAATCAGCCCCAGCATTTT. Full variable domain (missing parts from reference TRBV7-2 and TRBJ1-5): GAGVSQSPSNKVTEKGKDVELRCDPISGHTALYWYRQSLGQGLEFLIYFQGNSAPDKSGLPSDRFSAERTGGSVSTLTIQRTQQEDSAVYLCASSPAGGSNQPQHFGDGTRLSIL.